A single T cell receptor beta chain is shown here with its context. Its antigen is not known. The record originates from a study of cytomegalovirus exposure and HLA in healthy donors. Findings of the study overall: Later, an analysis found that common viral pathogens appeared to be linked with several of the most significant clusters. Per a later analysis, approximately 16,000 TCR beta sequences showed association with HLA alleles at 0.05 false discovery rate. Some public TCRs appeared in many individuals, while most sequences were rare. Across all donors, roughly uniform sequencing depth was an assumption of the presence/absence analyses.

PCR employed 60 Vbeta and 13 Jbeta primers. TCRdb keeps only in-frame clones here, not all; method: immunoSEQ multiplex PCR. The data contain hundreds of thousands of clones, around 73% of them singletons. This TCR derives from a male donor in good health and CMV-seronegative. Sequences were obtained from PBMCs.

CDR3 in amino acids: CASKQYRVLSNTEAFF. The CDR3 coding sequence is TGTGCCAGCAAACAATACAGGGTCCTGTCGAACACTGAAGCTTTCTTT. V and J are TRBV13 and TRBJ1-1, with TRBD1 as a possible D gene (6 bases). Germline-derived CDR1 and CDR2 are PRHDT and FYEKMQ (reference sequence). Trimming pared 7 bases from V and 1 base from J, leaving 19 bases between. The CDR3 totals 16 residues.